Below are 4 T cell receptor beta chains sequenced from a single sample in a study of Graves' ophthalmopathy and Graves' hyperthyroidism. The study amplified TCR beta CDR3 regions using RNA transcripts. RT-PCR was first run with HTBI primers, then multiplex PCR in a second round. In TCRdb, the multiplex PCR reads were re-called with MiXCR into one record per CDR3 protein. This sample has 620,000 or so distinct CDR3 sequences, with about a fifth found just once. Sequenced input: peripheral blood. All receptors derive from a woman between 18 and 29 years old with stable Graves' hyperthyroidism. Some clones in this sample may be carry-over from other donors' samples.

This sequence joins TRBV25-1 and TRBJ2-7; a weak D match, TRBD2 (5 bases). This CDR3 has 13 amino acids. V was trimmed by 5 bases and J by 6 bases, leaving 14 bases between them. In germline, CDR1 is MGHDK, CDR2 SYGVNS. CDR3 bases: TGTGCCAGCAGTTTGGCGGGCCCTACCGAGCAGTACTTC. Amino acids: CASSLAGPTEQYF.

This clonotype was counted at least ten times. V usage is TRBV7-2 and J usage is TRBJ2-7, with D tentatively TRBD1 or TRBD2 (5 bases each). The V end was cut by 5 bases, the J end by 6 bases, with 17 bases between. The CDR3 runs to 14 residues. Germline-derived CDR1 and CDR2 are SGHTA and FQGNSA. The chain's CDR3 is CASSRPRDAGEQYF. The CDR3 DNA reads as TGTGCCAGCAGCCGTCCCCGGGACGCCGGCGAGCAGTACTTC.

This clonotype was seen many times. Compared with germline, one end of the junction differs, possibly owing to a read error. This chain links TRBV7-6 with TRBJ1-1, with 7 nucleotides matching TRBD1. The CDR3 is made up of 12 amino acids. CDR1 SGHVS and CDR2 FNYEAQ come from the germline V gene. CDR3 bases: TGTGCCGGCAGCTCTAGACAGGGAGGAGCTTTCTTT. This codes for CAGSSRQGGAFF.

This clonotype was recorded at least ten times. The chain recombines TRBV7-2 with TRBJ1-1; 7 nucleotides line up with TRBD1. CDR1 and CDR2 from the germline V gene are SGHTA and FQGNSA. V was clipped by 8 bases and J by 4 bases; unmatched bases: 7. The CDR3 length is 13 residues. CDR3 protein: CASGTQGFTEAFF. CDR3 in DNA: TGTGCCAGCGGAACACAGGGGTTCACTGAAGCTTTCTTT.